The 29 T cell receptor beta chains below come from one sample, sequenced in a study of blood T cell repertoires in COVID-19. Assay: immunoSEQ multiplex PCR; the TCRdb copy retains only in-frame clones and omits some. The table has 400,000 or so clones, 90% seen once; the top ten hold about 0.6%. Sample: PBMCs or T cells enriched from blood (not recorded which). Source of these receptors: a man aged 18 to 29 who had recovered from COVID-19.

V is TRBV19 and J is TRBJ1-2; TRBD1 agrees at 7 bases. There are 18 residues in the CDR3. Trimming at V came to 0 bases and at J to 4 bases, leaving 14 bases not matched to a gene. Germline CDR1 is LNHDA and CDR2 is SQIVND (reference sequence). CDR3 protein: CASSIDIGQSGTVYGYTF. CDR3 nucleotides: TGTGCCAGTAGTATAGATATTGGACAATCCGGGACAGTCTATGGCTACACCTTC.

The V call is TRBV5-6, the J call TRBJ2-7, with TRBD2 matching over 9 bases. The germline CDR1 and CDR2 sequences are SGHDT and YYEEEE. This CDR3 contains 15 residues. V dropped 0 bases and J dropped 0; count of bases not matched to a gene: 1. CDR3: CASSLDSGSSYEQYF. CDR3 sequence (DNA): TGTGCCAGCAGCTTGGATAGCGGGAGCTCCTACGAGCAGTACTTC.

A few counts support this clone. The J gene is TRBJ1-1, the V gene TRBV19, with a tentative D call TRBD1 (6 bases). The ends were cut back, 0 bases at V and 8 bases at J, with 16 bases in the middle. This CDR3 has 15 residues. CDR1 and CDR2 from the germline V gene are LNHDA and SQIVND (reference sequence). CDR3 in DNA: TGTGCCAGTAGTATAGATATAGGGGGTTCGGTCGAAGCTTTCTTT. Its translation is CASSIDIGGSVEAFF.

Written as DNA, the CDR3 is TGCGCCAGCAGTGCGTTAGGGGGTGACGAGCAGTACTTC. Residues: CASSALGGDEQYF. The J gene is TRBJ2-7, the V gene TRBV5-1, with D possibly being TRBD1 (6 bases). The V gene's germline CDR1 is SGHRS and CDR2 YFSETQ. The CDR3 totals 13 residues. Deletions cut 5 bases from V and 5 bases from J, with 14 bases between. The complete variable domain, with remaining parts taken from reference TRBV5-1 and TRBJ2-7, reads KAGVTQTPRYLIKTRGQQVTLSCSPISGHRSVSWYQQTPGQGLQFLFEYFSETQRNKGNFPGRFSGRQFSNSRSEMNVSTLELGDSALYLCASSALGGDEQYFGPGTRLTVT.

V and J are TRBV7-9 and TRBJ1-2; tentatively, D is TRBD1 (5 bases). There are 14 residues in the CDR3. V lost 5 bases, J lost 6 bases, and 16 bases lay in between. The germline V gene encodes CDR1 SEHNR and CDR2 FQNEAQ (reference sequence). CDR3 DNA: TGTGCCAGCAGCCCCATCGGGGGGAGGCATGGCTACACCTTC. This encodes CASSPIGGRHGYTF.

The chain employs TRBV7-9 and TRBJ2-2; possible D gene TRBD2, 5 bases. V was trimmed by 5 bases and J by 6 bases, leaving 10 bases between them. The CDR3 extends over 13 amino acids. Germline-derived CDR1 and CDR2 are SEHNR and FQNEAQ (reference sequence). The CDR3 DNA sequence: TGTGCCAGCAGCCCTCGGGATCCCGGGGAGCTGTTTTTT. Its translation: CASSPRDPGELFF.

The genes are TRBV5-8 and TRBJ1-1, with unresolved D. With 3 bases removed from V and 10 bases from J, the gap between germline ends came to 16 bases. The CDR3 contains 13 residues. CDR1 and CDR2 (germline): SGHTS, YDEGEE. DNA for the CDR3: TGTGCCAGCAGCTCGGGGTCGGCACGGGGAGCTTTCTTT. Translating gives CASSSGSARGAFF.

Comments on this clone: A junction end diverges from the germline sequence, so it may reflect a read error. The J gene is TRBJ1-3, the V gene TRBV7-2, with 8 bases matching TRBD1. The germline V gene has CDR1 SGHTA and CDR2 FQGNSA. The CDR3 spans 13 residues. CDR3 loop: CASSLDQGATERF. CDR3 nucleotides: TGTGCCAGCAGCTTAGACCAGGGGGCTACAGAGAGGTTT.

The chain recombines TRBV7-9 with TRBJ1-2; no definite D call. This CDR3 has 14 amino acids. V was shortened by 5 bases and J by 8 bases, with 18 bases between the two germline ends. The germline V gene has CDR1 SEHNR and CDR2 FQNEAQ (reference sequence). CDR3 loop: CASSAFVLGSGYTF. Written as DNA, the CDR3 is TGTGCCAGCAGCGCCTTCGTCCTCGGGTCGGGCTACACCTTC.

The genes are TRBV29-1 and TRBJ2-3; 8 bases are shared with TRBD2. Germline CDR1 reads SQVTM; CDR2 reads ANQGSEA. The CDR3 has 14 residues. The CDR3 DNA sequence: TGCAGTTACGGGGGGGGCCTGGTGGCAGATACGCAGTATTTT. Its translation is CSYGGGLVADTQYF.

The rearrangement uses TRBV3-1 (or the pseudogene TRBV3-2) and TRBJ2-1; 11 nucleotides align to TRBD2. The CDR3 extends over 21 amino acids. Germline V CDR1 and CDR2: LGHDT, YNNKEL (reference sequence). The ends lost 3 bases at V and 1 base at J; junction bases unmatched: 17. DNA for the CDR3: TGTGCCAGCAGCCACATAGGTTCCGGGACTAGCGGAGTCAGGTCCTACAATGAGCAGTTCTTC. Protein product: CASSHIGSGTSGVRSYNEQFF.

On this clone: Other DNA sequences of this sample code for an identical CDR3. This sequence joins TRBV5-6 and TRBJ2-5; D not certain. CDR1 is SGHDT, CDR2 YYEEEE, per germline. This CDR3 has 11 amino acids. Trimming took 2 bases from V and 4 from J, leaving 3 bases between them. CDR3 in amino acids: CASSFRETQYF. The CDR3 nucleotides read TGTGCCAGCAGCTTCCGAGAGACCCAGTACTTC.

Turning to this clone: The sample holds other DNA sequences that translate to the same CDR3. The CDR3 is CASSLREGNTEAFF. The CDR3 nucleotides are TGTGCCAGCAGCCTCCGGGAGGGGAACACTGAAGCTTTCTTT. V is TRBV7-8 and J is TRBJ1-1; D not resolved. Germline V lookup: CDR1 SGHVS, CDR2 FQNEAQ. The CDR3 loop spans 14 amino acids. The ends were cut back, 5 bases at V and 1 base at J, with 11 bases in the middle.

CDR3 bases: TGTGCCAGCAGCCCCGGGGACAGGGGGAACACTGAAGCTTTCTTT. Its protein is CASSPGDRGNTEAFF. This chain joins TRBV9 and TRBJ1-1; 10 bases agree with TRBD1. The CDR3 has 15 residues. Germline V gene sequence: CDR1 SGDLS, CDR2 YYNGEE. With 4 bases clipped from V and 1 base from J, the junction kept 4 bases outside the gene matches.

The chain has TRBV10-1 and TRBJ2-2, with D maybe TRBD1 (6 bases). The length of the CDR3 is 13 residues. Trimming shortened V by 5 bases and J by 4 bases, and 8 bases separated the two germline ends. The germline gives CDR1 WNHNN, CDR2 SYGVQD (reference sequence). CDR3 DNA sequence: TGCGCCAGCAGTTTAGGGGGCACCGGGGAGCTGTTTTTT. Its protein is CASSLGGTGELFF.

V and J are TRBV10-1 and TRBJ2-7; 7 bases align to TRBD1. The CDR3 runs 16 residues. Germline CDR1 WNHNN, CDR2 SYGVQD (reference sequence). The V gene end was trimmed by 2 bases and the J gene end by 2 bases; junction bases not matched to a gene: 9. CDR3 DNA sequence: TGCGCCAGCAGTGAGGCCCGGGGACAGACCACCTACGAGCAGTACTTC. Protein product: CASSEARGQTTYEQYF.

The chain links TRBV19 to TRBJ2-2; TRBD2 might be the D (5 bases). The V gene's germline CDR1 is LNHDA and CDR2 SQIVND (reference sequence). This CDR3 has 13 residues. Trimming removed 6 bases from V and 5 bases from J, with 10 bases in between. CDR3 amino acids: CASRIRGTGELFF. As DNA, the CDR3 is TGTGCCAGTAGGATTCGGGGTACCGGGGAGCTGTTTTTT.

This chain joins TRBV6-1 and TRBJ1-5; D remains unclear. Between the trimmed V and J ends, which lost 0 bases and 7 bases, there was a span of 10 bases. This CDR3 is built from 14 residues. The germline V gene encodes CDR1 MNHNS and CDR2 SASEGT. This CDR3 reads CASSEARFGQPQHF. CDR3 DNA: TGTGCCAGCAGTGAAGCGAGGTTCGGACAGCCCCAGCATTTT.

The chain recombines TRBV28 with TRBJ2-3, with 8 bases lining up with TRBD1. There are 16 residues in the CDR3. Germline V gives CDR1 MDHEN, CDR2 SYDVKM. The V segment lost 5 bases and the J segment 2 bases; nucleotides outside the gene matches: 9. The CDR3 bases are TGTGCCAGCAGTCCACCAGGACAGGGATACACAGATACGCAGTATTTT. It is translated as CASSPPGQGYTDTQYF. Looking up the rest from reference TRBV28 and TRBJ2-3 gives the full variable domain: DVKVTQSSRYLVKRTGEKVFLECVQDMDHENMFWYRQDPGLGLRLIYFSYDVKMKEKGDIPEGYSVSREKKERFSLILESASTNQTSMYLCASSPPGQGYTDTQYFGPGTRLTVL.

The rearrangement joins TRBV19 to TRBJ1-2, with D unclear. The V end lost 4 bases, the J end lost 8 bases, and 14 bases lay between the germline ends. Germline CDR1 and CDR2: LNHDA and SQIVND (reference sequence). The CDR3 runs to 13 residues. The CDR3 DNA is TGTGCCAGTAGTACCTCTCCCAGTGGCGGCTACACCTTC. Its translation is CASSTSPSGGYTF. The full variable domain, with the rest looked up from reference TRBV19 and TRBJ1-2, is DGGITQSPKYLFRKEGQNVTLSCEQNLNHDAMYWYRQDPGQGLRLIYYSQIVNDFQKGDIAEGYSVSREKKESFPLTVTSAQKNPTAFYLCASSTSPSGGYTFGSGTRLTVV.

This clone has a handful of counts. The gene calls are TRBV5-4 and TRBJ1-5; weak D call: TRBD1 (5 bases). V lost 4 bases and J lost 0, with 8 bases in between. Germline CDR1 and CDR2: SGHNT and YYREEE (reference sequence). This CDR3 comprises 14 residues. The CDR3 DNA sequence: TGTGCCAGCAGCGCGCAGGGTAGCAATCAGCCCCAGCATTTT. Translating gives CASSAQGSNQPQHF.

The V gene is TRBV11-1, the J gene TRBJ2-1, with TRBD2 matching 9 bases. Germline CDR1 reads SGHAT; CDR2 reads FQDESV (reference sequence). This CDR3 contains 14 residues. The junction had 9 bases not matched to a gene; V was cut back by 6 bases and J by 9 bases. CDR3 nucleotide sequence: TGTGCCAGCAGTTCGCGCGAGACTAGCGGTGAGCAGTTCTTC. Translated, it gives CASSSRETSGEQFF.

V gene TRBV11-1 combines with J gene TRBJ1-1, with D perhaps TRBD1 (5 bases). Germline CDR1 SGHAT, CDR2 FQDESV (reference sequence). The V end was cut by 2 bases, the J end by 6 bases, with 16 bases between. CDR3 length equals 15 residues. This chain's CDR3 is CASSLSRPREAEAFF. For the CDR3, the DNA is TGTGCCAGCAGCTTAAGCCGGCCCAGGGAAGCTGAAGCTTTCTTT.

This chain joins TRBV7-6 and TRBJ2-5; the match to TRBD2 covers 7 bases. The germline CDR1 and CDR2 sequences are SGHVS and FNYEAQ. V gave up 10 bases and J gave up 5 bases; unmatched junction bases: 4. CDR3 length: 11 amino acids. The CDR3 loop is CATGGRETQYF. CDR3 in DNA: TGTGCCACCGGGGGGAGGGAGACCCAGTACTTC.

This chain links TRBV11-3 with TRBJ1-3; unclear D gene. CDR1 and CDR2 from the germline V gene are SGHNT and YENEEA. V dropped 3 bases and J dropped 7 bases, with 4 bases sitting between them. The CDR3 extends over 11 amino acids. The CDR3 protein is CASSLRNTIYF. DNA of the CDR3: TGTGCCAGCAGCTTGCGCAACACCATATATTTT.

The gene calls are TRBV12-3 or TRBV12-4 and TRBJ2-1, with D possibly matching TRBD2 (5 bases). This CDR3 is 12 amino acids long. The germline V and J ends were trimmed by 3 bases and 10 bases, with 10 bases remaining between them. The CDR3 sequence: CASSLFPGEQFF. In DNA, the CDR3 is TGTGCCAGCAGTTTGTTCCCGGGGGAGCAGTTCTTC.

The chain is built from TRBV7-2 and TRBJ2-3, with D hard to call. This CDR3 is built from 13 residues. With 5 bases removed from V and 0 bases from J, the gap between germline ends came to 6 bases. Germline V CDR1 and CDR2: SGHTA, FQGNSA. CDR3 loop: CASSTQSTDTQYF. CDR3 nucleotide sequence: TGTGCCAGCAGCACCCAGAGCACAGATACGCAGTATTTT.

The chain combines TRBV5-1 with TRBJ2-3; D gene uncertain. CDR1 is SGHRS and CDR2 is YFSETQ in the germline V gene. This CDR3 is built from 14 residues. V dropped 1 base and J dropped 0 bases, with 6 bases sitting between them. For the CDR3, the DNA is TGCGCCAGCAGCTTGCTAGGAAGCACAGATACGCAGTATTTT. This gives the protein CASSLLGSTDTQYF.

J is TRBJ2-7 and V is TRBV2; tentatively, D is TRBD1 (7 bases). Trimming removed 5 bases at V and 6 bases at J, with 14 bases between. CDR1 is SNHLY and CDR2 is FYNNEI in the germline V gene. The CDR3 is 13 residues long. CDR3 protein: CASSRQGGTEQYF. CDR3 nucleotide sequence: TGTGCCAGCAGTCGACAGGGCGGGACCGAGCAGTACTTC.